The present entry profiles one T cell receptor (beta chain) with its context. Germline V gene sequence: CDR1 SGHNT, CDR2 YENEEA. The CDR3 sequence is 14 residues long. The germline V and J ends were trimmed by 0 bases and 6 bases, with 10 bases remaining between them. The data are from a study of beta chain features in type 1 diabetes. At the level of the study: Summed over all samples, the examined sorted cells came to fewer than 120,000,000.

A single heparinised draw of approximately 110 mL on average was taken per donor. CD4+ cells of the naive, central memory, regulatory and stem cell-like memory types were sorted via CD45RO/CCR7/CD25/CD127/CD95/CD27. Sorted cells reached over 95% purity in every population. Isolated RNA was reverse transcribed in full, so expressed TCRB transcripts were sequenced. This table comes from immunoSEQ multiplex PCR, and its TCRdb copy is limited to in-frame clones, with some not included. The sample yields hundreds of thousands of clones, 15% to 17% seen once. This sequence was found in a man aged 18 to 29 in good health. Sequenced sample: naive CD4+ T cells from blood. The chain couples TRBV11-3 to TRBJ2-3; D uncertain. This CDR3 is CASSLDPPGDTQYF. CDR3 in DNA: TGTGCCAGCAGCTTAGACCCTCCCGGGGATACGCAGTATTTT. The full variable domain, with the rest looked up from reference TRBV11-3 and TRBJ2-3, is EAGVVQSPRYKIIEKKQPVAFWCNPISGHNTLYWYLQNLGQGPELLIRYENEEAVDDSQLPKDRFSAERLKGVDSTLKIQPAELGDSAVYLCASSLDPPGDTQYFGPGTRLTVL.